The 10 T cell receptor beta chains reported below all come from one sample, sequenced in a study of cytomegalovirus exposure and HLA in healthy donors. A multiplex PCR was run with 60 Vbeta primers and 13 Jbeta primers. Sequencing used immunoSEQ multiplex PCR; TCRdb keeps in-frame clones, though not all of them. The sample carries 150,000 to 200,000 clones, roughly 86% recorded once. Sequencing input: PBMCs. These receptors were taken from a woman in her late teens or twenties in good health and CMV-seronegative.

The V call is TRBV7-9, the J call TRBJ2-3, with unresolved D. The CDR3 has 16 residues. Trimming took off 4 bases at V and 5 bases at J, with 19 bases between the two ends. CDR1 is SEHNR and CDR2 is FQNEAQ in the germline V gene (reference sequence). This CDR3 reads CASSSYEAAVGDTQYF. CDR3 in DNA: TGTGCCAGCAGCTCCTACGAGGCCGCGGTTGGAGATACGCAGTATTTT.

The chain couples TRBV9 to TRBJ2-3, with D possibly matching TRBD2 (6 bases). The germline V and J ends were trimmed by 1 base and 2 bases, with 14 bases remaining between them. The germline V gene has CDR1 SGDLS and CDR2 YYNGEE. The CDR3 contains 16 residues. The CDR3 reads CASSVWIGGNTDTQYF. The CDR3 nucleotides read TGTGCCAGCAGCGTATGGATCGGGGGAAACACAGATACGCAGTATTTT.

This chain uses TRBV9 with TRBJ2-3, with 8 nucleotides matching TRBD2. The V segment lost 0 bases and the J segment 6 bases; nucleotides outside the gene matches: 9. The CDR3 is 16 residues long. Germline CDR1 SGDLS, CDR2 YYNGEE. The CDR3 DNA is TGTGCCAGCAGCGTAGCTGACGGGAGGGCCCTGGATACGCAGTATTTT. This translates into CASSVADGRALDTQYF.

The V and J genes are TRBV2 and TRBJ2-7; 7 positions agree with TRBD2. CDR1 and CDR2 (germline): SNHLY, FYNNEI. This CDR3 spans 15 amino acids. V lost 3 bases, J lost 4 bases, and 9 bases stayed unmatched. The CDR3 region has the DNA TGTGCCAGCAGTGATGCTAGCGGCGCTTCGTACGAGCAGTACTTC. Protein: CASSDASGASYEQYF.

This rearrangement joins TRBV7-2 to TRBJ1-1, with TRBD1 matching 9 bases. The length of the CDR3 is 17 residues. Germline loops: CDR1 SGHTA, CDR2 FQGNSA. V shed 5 bases, J shed 3 bases, and the junction held 13 bases outside the gene matches. The CDR3 DNA reads as TGTGCCAGCAGCAAGCCGGGACAGGGCGTGGGGGACACTGAAGCTTTCTTT. It encodes CASSKPGQGVGDTEAFF.

Points on this clone: The same CDR3 is also encoded by other DNA sequences in this sample. The chain is built from TRBV5-6 and TRBJ1-1, with TRBD1 as a possible D gene (5 bases). CDR3 length equals 13 residues. V shed 2 bases and J shed 3 bases, with 8 bases lying between them. CDR1 and CDR2 (germline): SGHDT, YYEEEE. The CDR3 region has the DNA TGTGCCAGCAGCTTAGGGGCTGACACTGAAGCTTTCTTT. Protein: CASSLGADTEAFF.

The rearrangement uses TRBV10-3 and TRBJ2-6, with TRBD1 identical over 9 bases. J was trimmed by 1 base and V by 6 bases; bases with no gene match: 7. Germline assignment: CDR1 ENHRY and CDR2 SYGVKD. The CDR3 extends over 17 amino acids. CDR3 DNA: TGTGCCATCAGGCTGACAGGGGGTCGTTCTGGGGCCAACGTCCTGACTTTC. As protein: CAIRLTGGRSGANVLTF.

This chain connects TRBV29-1 to TRBJ2-2; 9 nucleotides match TRBD1. With 7 bases clipped from V and 3 bases from J, the junction kept 12 bases outside the gene matches. This CDR3 has 16 amino acids. Per germline, CDR1 SQVTM and CDR2 ANQGSEA. CDR3 sequence: CSAAPTGTGYTGELFF. The CDR3, as DNA: TGCAGCGCTGCCCCTACCGGGACAGGGTACACCGGGGAGCTGTTTTTT.

V is TRBV15 and J is TRBJ2-7; the D gene is possibly TRBD1 (6 bases). Germline values: CDR1 LNHNV, CDR2 YYDKDF (reference sequence). The CDR3 runs to 17 residues. The ends were cut back, 0 bases at V and 2 bases at J, with 17 bases in the middle. CDR3 in amino acids: CATSRDQTRQDPYEQYF. The CDR3 DNA reads TGTGCCACCAGCAGAGATCAAACGAGACAGGACCCCTACGAGCAGTACTTC.

The chain carries TRBV5-1 and TRBJ2-3, with D uncertain. The length of the CDR3 is 13 residues. Germline V gene sequence: CDR1 SGHRS, CDR2 YFSETQ. The V end was cut by 0 bases, the J end by 6 bases, with 8 bases between. This CDR3 reads CASSLVGSDTQYF. In DNA form, the CDR3 reads TGCGCCAGCAGCTTGGTTGGCAGTGATACGCAGTATTTT.